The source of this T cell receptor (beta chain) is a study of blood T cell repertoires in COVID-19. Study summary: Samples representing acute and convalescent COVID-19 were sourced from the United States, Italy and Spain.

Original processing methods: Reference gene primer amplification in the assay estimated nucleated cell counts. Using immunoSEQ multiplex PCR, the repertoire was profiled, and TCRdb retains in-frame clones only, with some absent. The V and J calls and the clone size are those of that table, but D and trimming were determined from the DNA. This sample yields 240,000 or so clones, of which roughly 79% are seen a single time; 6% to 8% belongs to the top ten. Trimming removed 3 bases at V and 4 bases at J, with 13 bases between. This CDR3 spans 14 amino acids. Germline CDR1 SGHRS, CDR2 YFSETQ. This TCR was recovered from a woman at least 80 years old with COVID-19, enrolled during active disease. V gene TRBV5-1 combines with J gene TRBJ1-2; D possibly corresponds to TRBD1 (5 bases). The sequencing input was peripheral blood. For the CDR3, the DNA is TGCGCCAGCAGCTATGGGCCTGACAGCTATGGCTACACCTTC. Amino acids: CASSYGPDSYGYTF.